The 4 T cell receptor beta chains below all came from one sample that was sequenced in a study of shared clonotypes between healthy human individuals. Sequencing used immunoSEQ multiplex PCR; TCRdb keeps in-frame clones, though not all of them. Seen here are 800,000 or so clones, 95% to 97% observed once, and the top ten hold 0.2% to 0.25%. CD45RO-negative, CCR7-selected cells formed the naive CD8 fraction, which excluded terminally differentiated effector memory CD45RA+ cells. The source material was naive CD8+ T cells sorted from blood. These receptors all come from a man aged 25-40 years in good health.

In regard to this clone: This sample includes further DNA sequences coding for the same CDR3. The gene calls are TRBV25-1 and TRBJ2-7; D unresolved. This CDR3 comprises 11 residues. V dropped 0 bases and J dropped 3 bases, with 0 bases sitting between them. Looked up from germline, CDR1 is MGHDK and CDR2 is SYGVNS. The CDR3 spells CASSEYYEQYF. CDR3 coding DNA: TGTGCCAGCAGTGAATACTACGAGCAGTACTTC.

The chain combines TRBV29-1 with TRBJ2-6; 8 nucleotides line up with TRBD1. The V and J ends lost 3 bases and 0 bases, in that order; junction bases with no gene match: 16. Germline V gene data show CDR1 as SQVTM and CDR2 as ANQGSEA. The CDR3 loop spans 20 amino acids. The CDR3 protein is CSVEDREFKSKLSGANVLTF. In DNA form, the CDR3 reads TGCAGCGTTGAGGACAGGGAATTTAAGTCTAAGCTCTCTGGGGCCAACGTCCTGACTTTC.

The chain recombines TRBV7-9 with TRBJ2-1, with TRBD2 identical over 13 bases. Per the germline V gene, CDR1 is SEHNR and CDR2 is FQNEAQ (reference sequence). The CDR3 is 15 amino acids. Unmatched junction bases numbered 6, after V lost 5 bases and J lost 8 bases. This chain's CDR3 is CASSPGTSGDDEQFF. The CDR3 coding sequence is TGTGCCAGCAGCCCAGGGACTAGCGGGGATGATGAGCAGTTCTTC.

The gene calls are TRBV27 and TRBJ2-1; TRBD2 is a possible D gene (5 bases). Germline V lookup: CDR1 MNHEY, CDR2 SMNVEV (reference sequence). CDR3 length: 16 residues. V lost 4 bases to trimming and J lost 2 bases, with 15 bases between them. CDR3 amino acids: CASSSHREATYNEQFF. DNA for the CDR3: TGTGCCAGCAGTTCCCACCGGGAAGCCACCTACAATGAGCAGTTCTTC.